These 26 T cell receptor beta chains share one sample of origin, sequenced in a study of cytomegalovirus exposure and HLA in healthy donors (dated by TCRdb to 2017 to 2019). Libraries came from the immunoSEQ multiplex PCR assay. The multiplex PCR relied on a mix of 60 forward primers for TCR Vbeta segments and 13 reverse primers for TCR Jbeta segments. Sourced from immuneACCESS, this table was stored by TCRdb with only in-frame sequences that have V and J called. A share of the clones is absent; for the studies checked, an unresolved V gene accounts for under half, and the remainder has no known explanation. The sample has 130,000 to 150,000 clones on record, under 80% of them singletons. The ten largest clones capture 4.3% of the sample. Sequenced sample: PBMCs. These receptors were collected from a man between 18 and 29 years old in good health and CMV-seropositive.

The V and J genes are TRBV5-5 and TRBJ1-1; 9 bases fit TRBD1. This CDR3 contains 16 residues. The V and J ends lost 2 bases and 5 bases, in that order; junction bases with no gene match: 10. Germline-derived CDR1 and CDR2 are SGHKS and YYEKEE (reference sequence). Here the CDR3 DNA reads TGTGCCAGCAGCTTTGGGGACAGGGTCATAAGGACTGAAGCTTTCTTT. Its translation: CASSFGDRVIRTEAFF.

V usage is TRBV28 and J usage is TRBJ2-2; D gene ambiguous. This CDR3 spans 13 amino acids. Germline assignment: CDR1 MDHEN and CDR2 SYDVKM. The V gene lost 6 bases and the J gene lost 7 bases, with 12 bases spanning the gap. As DNA, the CDR3 is TGTGCCAGCAGACTAACCCCAATCGGGGAGCTGTTTTTT. The encoded protein is CASRLTPIGELFF.

The V gene is TRBV11-2, the J gene TRBJ1-1; the D gene is possibly TRBD1 (6 bases). Germline CDR1 and CDR2: SGHAT and FQNNGV. The CDR3 runs to 15 residues. Trimming left V 4 bases short and J 1 base short, with 13 bases between. CDR3 DNA sequence: TGTGCCAGCAGCTATACTGGACAGCAGAACACTGAAGCTTTCTTT. Amino acid sequence: CASSYTGQQNTEAFF. Complete variable domain (other parts from reference TRBV11-2 and TRBJ1-1): EAGVAQSPRYKIIEKRQSVAFWCNPISGHATLYWYQQILGQGPKLLIQFQNNGVVDDSQLPKDRFSAERLKGVDSTLKIQPAKLEDSAVYLCASSYTGQQNTEAFFGQGTRLTVV.

J is TRBJ2-1 and V is TRBV5-4; possible D gene TRBD1, 5 bases. Germline assignment: CDR1 SGHNT and CDR2 YYREEE (reference sequence). The CDR3 spans 13 residues. Trimming took 1 base from V and 7 from J, leaving 9 bases between them. The CDR3 DNA reads TGTGCCAGCAGCTTGACAGGTGGAAATGAGCAGTTCTTC. It encodes CASSLTGGNEQFF. Based on the CDR3 plus reference TRBV5-4 and TRBJ2-1, the full variable domain is ETGVTQSPTHLIKTRGQQVTLRCSSQSGHNTVSWYQQALGQGPQFIFQYYREEENGRGNFPPRFSGLQFPNYSSELNVNALELDDSALYLCASSLTGGNEQFFGPGTRLTVL.

This chain uses TRBV5-4 with TRBJ1-3; D ambiguous. Per germline, CDR1 SGHNT and CDR2 YYREEE (reference sequence). The V end was cut by 0 bases, the J end by 0 bases, with 10 bases between. The CDR3 runs to 16 residues. CDR3 protein: CASSLDGGYSGNTIYF. The CDR3 bases are TGTGCCAGCAGCTTGGATGGCGGATACTCTGGAAACACCATATATTTT.

The J gene is TRBJ2-1, the V gene TRBV30; TRBD1 matches at 9 bases. V lost 2 bases and J lost 15; bases outside the gene matches: 8. The V gene's germline CDR1 is GTSNPN and CDR2 SVGIG (reference sequence). The CDR3 totals 12 residues. DNA of the CDR3: TGTGCCTGGAGTCCACGGACAGGGGAGAGGTTCTTC. Translating it yields CAWSPRTGERFF.

This clone was observed a handful of times. The chain has TRBV5-1 and TRBJ1-1; 7 bases align to TRBD1. Trimming took 6 bases from V and 3 from J; bases not matched to a gene: 14. Germline CDR1 reads SGHRS; CDR2 reads YFSETQ. This CDR3 has 16 amino acids. The CDR3 region is CASTLAQGGVHTEAFF. The CDR3 DNA reads as TGCGCCAGCACCCTTGCTCAGGGGGGTGTTCACACTGAAGCTTTCTTT.

The rearrangement uses TRBV7-6 and TRBJ2-1; 7 nucleotides align to TRBD2. The J segment lost 8 bases and the V segment lost 4 bases, leaving 8 bases of the junction unmatched. CDR3 size: 14 residues. Germline assignment: CDR1 SGHVS and CDR2 FNYEAQ. The CDR3 spells CASSYGGGPDEQFF. CDR3 bases: TGTGCCAGCAGCTACGGGGGAGGGCCGGATGAGCAGTTCTTC. Full variable domain (missing parts from reference TRBV7-6 and TRBJ2-1): GAGVSQSPRYKVTKRGQDVALRCDPISGHVSLYWYRQALGQGPEFLTYFNYEAQQDKSGLPNDRFSAERPEGSISTLTIQRTEQRDSAMYRCASSYGGGPDEQFFGPGTRLTVL.

The chain has TRBV2 and TRBJ1-1; D is possibly TRBD1 (5 bases). Trimming removed 7 bases from V and 5 bases from J, with 20 bases in between. CDR1 and CDR2 from the germline V gene are SNHLY and FYNNEI. CDR3 length equals 15 residues. The CDR3 nucleotides read TGTGCCAGCATCGGCTCAGGGCCGCGGGGGACTGAAGCTTTCTTT. Translation: CASIGSGPRGTEAFF.

The sample holds a few counts of this clone. This sequence joins TRBV6-5 and TRBJ2-5; 7 bases align to TRBD1. The J call is in doubt because the DNA end fits TRBJ2-7 better. This CDR3 region has 14 residues. From germline, CDR1 is MNHEY and CDR2 SVGAGI. CDR3 DNA sequence: TGTGCCAGCAGTGACAGGGTAGAGGCCTACGAGCAGTACTTC. Amino acid sequence: CASSDRVEAYEQYF.

The gene calls are TRBV5-4 and TRBJ2-7; TRBD2 agrees at 7 bases. CDR1 SGHNT and CDR2 YYREEE come from the germline V gene (reference sequence). The CDR3 loop spans 15 amino acids. V trimming: 4 bases; J trimming: 1 base; junction bases outside the gene matches: 8. CDR3 sequence: CASSPGTISSYEQYF. The CDR3 DNA is TGTGCCAGCAGCCCGGGGACTATTTCGTCCTACGAGCAGTACTTC.

This clone was detected only a few times. The chain employs TRBV28 and TRBJ1-2, with D possibly TRBD1 on 6 matching bases. The CDR3 loop spans 12 amino acids. The V end lost 7 bases, the J end lost 4 bases, and 10 bases lay between the germline ends. Germline V gene lookup returns CDR1 MDHEN and CDR2 SYDVKM. CDR3 residues: CASNRAPYGYTF. In nucleotides, the CDR3 is TGTGCCAGCAACAGGGCCCCCTATGGCTACACCTTC.

This clone showed up just once. V is TRBV14 and J is TRBJ2-7; tentatively, D is TRBD1 (6 bases). The length of the CDR3 is 16 residues. With 4 bases removed from V and 3 bases from J, the gap between germline ends came to 19 bases. Germline CDR1 is SGHDN and CDR2 is FVKESK. The CDR3 DNA follows: TGTGCCAGCAGCCGCAACGTCGGGCAGGGACACTACGAGCAGTACTTC. Protein sequence: CASSRNVGQGHYEQYF.

The genes are TRBV5-1 and TRBJ2-2; a possible D gene is TRBD1 (6 bases). Trimming left V 2 bases short and J 4 bases short, with 12 bases between. CDR3 length: 15 amino acids. CDR1 and CDR2 (germline): SGHRS, YFSETQ. The CDR3 reads CASSFRGSSTGELFF. CDR3 coding DNA: TGCGCCAGCAGCTTCAGGGGATCGAGCACCGGGGAGCTGTTTTTT.

The V gene is TRBV18, the J gene TRBJ2-1; 8 bases are shared with TRBD1. Unmatched junction bases numbered 14, after V lost 6 bases and J lost 10 bases. This CDR3 is 15 amino acids long. Germline V CDR1 and CDR2: KGHSH, LQKENI. The chain's CDR3 is CASSFLGRGQGEQFF. The CDR3, as DNA: TGTGCCAGCTCCTTTCTAGGCAGGGGGCAAGGAGAGCAGTTCTTC.

V and J are TRBV7-2 and TRBJ1-1; 8 bases agree with TRBD1. V dropped 4 bases and J dropped 10; count of bases not matched to a gene: 5. This CDR3 region has 12 residues. Germline CDR1 reads SGHTA; CDR2 reads FQGNSA. CDR3 region: CASSSTGTGAFF. The CDR3 bases are TGTGCCAGCAGCTCTACCGGGACAGGAGCTTTCTTT.

The V call is TRBV6-5, the J call TRBJ1-5; possible D gene TRBD1, 5 bases. Germline V gene lookup returns CDR1 MNHEY and CDR2 SVGAGI. V gave up 5 bases and J gave up 8 bases, with 13 bases separating them. The CDR3 spans 13 residues. The CDR3 loop reads CASSLREGEPQHF. The CDR3 nucleotides read TGTGCCAGCAGTCTGAGAGAAGGGGAGCCCCAGCATTTT.

This clone was recorded a few times. J is TRBJ1-2 and V is TRBV2; tentative D call: TRBD1 (6 bases). The CDR3 is 14 amino acids. Germline lookup yields CDR1 SNHLY and CDR2 FYNNEI. V lost 11 bases and J 8 bases, leaving 24 bases between the germline ends. CDR3 loop: CAGQRGHQGLGYTF. The CDR3 DNA reads TGTGCCGGACAGCGCGGACACCAAGGCCTAGGCTACACCTTC.

The V gene is TRBV18, the J gene TRBJ1-1; weak D call: TRBD1 (5 bases). The CDR3 has 12 amino acids. Germline assignment: CDR1 KGHSH and CDR2 LQKENI. With 8 bases removed from V and 5 bases from J, the gap between germline ends came to 12 bases. CDR3 sequence reads: CASDATETEAFF. The DNA of the CDR3 is TGTGCCAGCGACGCGACAGAAACTGAAGCTTTCTTT.

This clone was seen a handful of times. This chain uses TRBV4-3 with TRBJ1-2; D is perhaps TRBD1 (5 bases). Between the trimmed V and J ends, which lost 3 bases and 8 bases, there was a span of 16 bases. The CDR3 runs 14 residues. CDR1 and CDR2 (germline): LGHNA, YSLEER. CDR3 protein: CASSHRARARGYTF. CDR3 sequence (DNA): TGCGCCAGCAGCCACAGGGCCAGGGCTCGGGGCTACACCTTC.

The rearrangement joins TRBV29-1 to TRBJ2-7; maybe TRBD1 (5 bases). The CDR3 extends over 13 amino acids. The germline gives CDR1 SQVTM, CDR2 ANQGSEA. Trimming removed 7 bases at V and 0 bases at J, with 13 bases between. CDR3 in amino acids: CSARDSSSYEQYF. The DNA for the CDR3 is TGCAGCGCGCGAGACAGCAGCTCCTACGAGCAGTACTTC.

V usage is TRBV27 and J usage is TRBJ2-7; 10 positions agree with TRBD2. The CDR3 is 16 residues long. Germline CDR1 and CDR2: MNHEY and SMNVEV (reference sequence). The junction had 7 bases not matched to a gene; V was cut back by 5 bases and J by 0 bases. CDR3 protein: CASSLPGLASSYEQYF. The CDR3 DNA follows: TGTGCCAGCAGTCTCCCGGGACTAGCGTCCTCCTACGAGCAGTACTTC.

The chain links TRBV4-3 to TRBJ2-3; possibly TRBD1 for D (5 bases). The CDR3 is 15 residues long. Germline V gene sequence: CDR1 LGHNA, CDR2 YSLEER. V shed 4 bases and J shed 0 bases, with 11 bases lying between them. The CDR3 sequence is CASSLRTFSTDTQYF. In DNA, the CDR3 is TGCGCCAGCAGCCTTCGGACATTTAGCACAGATACGCAGTATTTT.

This clone appeared once. The rearrangement uses TRBV19 and TRBJ1-5; D unclear. The CDR3 is 15 amino acids. Germline V gene lookup returns CDR1 LNHDA and CDR2 SQIVND (reference sequence). Trimming cost V 5 bases and J 0 bases, with 11 bases left between them. This CDR3 is CASSAVFGSNQPQHF. The CDR3 nucleotides read TGTGCCAGTAGTGCGGTTTTCGGTAGCAATCAGCCCCAGCATTTT.

This sequence joins TRBV5-1 and TRBJ2-1; TRBD2 aligns across 8 bases. The CDR3 sequence is 15 residues long. Germline CDR1 SGHRS, CDR2 YFSETQ. Trimming cost V 1 base and J 4 bases; bases outside gene matches: 4. The DNA for the CDR3 is TGCGCCAGCAGCTTGTCTAGCGGGTCTTACAATGAGCAGTTCTTC. Translation: CASSLSSGSYNEQFF.

The genes are TRBV6-1 and TRBJ2-1, with 8 bases that match TRBD2. V lost 7 bases, J lost 14 bases, and 7 bases stayed unmatched. The germline V gene encodes CDR1 MNHNS and CDR2 SASEGT. This CDR3 region has 11 residues. The CDR3 DNA sequence: TGTGCCAGCACGAGCGGGGGATGGAAGTTCTTC. Encoded protein: CASTSGGWKFF.